This T cell receptor beta chain originates from a study of T cells after yellow fever vaccination. Study-wide results and caveats: From the bulk population, abundant clonotypes could contaminate and appear within FACS-sorted repertoires. Subsequent to the booster, the majority of primary-vaccination clones reappeared (approximately 95% CD4, approximately 85% CD8). Secondary responses were weaker yet peaked faster, day 5 versus 15.

Concerning this clonotype: The antigen is not known.

By 5'RACE template switching, TCR cDNA was produced, with a universal primer site and UMIs added in the process. One entry per CDR3 protein, called by TCRdb with MiXCR from the 5' RACE reads. Seen here are approximately 160,000 distinct CDR3 sequences, over 7% observed once, and the top ten hold approximately 39%. The CDR3 sequence is 15 residues long. Germline CDR1 SGHRS, CDR2 YFSETQ. Trimming removed 4 bases at V and 0 bases at J, with 13 bases between. The receptor was isolated from a man aged 18 to 30 who received the YFV17D yellow fever vaccine. The sequenced sample was CD8+ T cells sorted from PBMCs, obtained 45 days after the yellow fever booster vaccination. The chain couples TRBV5-1 to TRBJ1-1, with D maybe TRBD1 (6 bases). CDR3 in amino acids: CASSPLDSLNTEAFF. The CDR3 DNA follows: TGCGCCAGCAGCCCGTTGGACAGTTTGAACACTGAAGCTTTCTTT.